A selection of T cell receptor beta chains follows, all from one sample in a study of Graves' ophthalmopathy and Graves' hyperthyroidism. TCRdb re-derived calls from the multiplex PCR reads in MiXCR, one entry per CDR3 protein. Of 500,000 to 700,000 distinct CDR3 sequences in the sample, approximately 37% were seen once. The specimen was peripheral blood or thyroid tissue (not recorded which). The receptors originated from an adult man with Graves' hyperthyroidism. Each CDR3 is given with its conserved first and last residue. Each record gives: V gene, CDR3 length, J gene, D gene, clone size, CDR3 DNA, CDR3 protein. D genes are given only for firm matches. Some rows have no size entry. The others give once, few or many, or a class for an expanded clone.

TRBV6-6	15	TRBJ2-7	TRBD1	NA	TGTGCCAGCTGTACGCAGGGACAGACGCCCTACGAGCAGTACTTC	CASCTQGQTPYEQYF
TRBV20-1	13	TRBJ2-2	NA	NA	TGCAGTGCTAGAGAATCCCCGTCCGGGGAGCTGTTTTTT	CSARESPSGELFF
TRBV5-1	14	TRBJ1-4	NA	NA	TGCGCCAGCAGCCAACAGGGTCTCGGTGAAAAACTGTTTTTT	CASSQQGLGEKLFF
TRBV29-1	14	TRBJ1-1	NA	many	TGCAGCGTTGACGTTACAGGAATGAACACTGAAGCTTTCTTT	CSVDVTGMNTEAFF
TRBV7-9	14	TRBJ1-2	TRBD1	NA	TGTGCCAGCAGACGACGAGACAGGGTTATTGGCTACACCTTC	CASRRRDRVIGYTF
TRBV7-2	15	TRBJ2-3	NA	NA	TGTGCCAGCAGCCCAGAACAGATTCGCACAGATACGCAGTATTTT	CASSPEQIRTDTQYF
TRBV12-3/TRBV12-4	14	TRBJ1-1	NA	many	TGTGCCAGCAGCACAGGGCCCATGAACACTGAAGCTTTCTTT	CASSTGPMNTEAFF
TRBV9	15	TRBJ2-1	NA	many	TGTGCCAGCAGCGTAGCTTTGCTTTTCGACAATGAGCAGTTCTTC	CASSVALLFDNEQFF
TRBV7-9	20	TRBJ2-5	NA	many	TGTGCCAGCAGCCGTGCAGAGGGACATCGCCAACTAGGGATACAAGAGACCCAGTACTTC	CASSRAEGHRQLGIQETQYF
TRBV20-1	15	TRBJ1-2	NA	NA	TGCAGTGCTAGAGCGGCGGAGTATGTTAACTATGGCTACACCTTC	CSARAAEYVNYGYTF
TRBV9	15	TRBJ1-5	NA	many	TGTGCCAGCAGCGTAGCCGGGTATAGCAATCAGCCCCAGCATTTT	CASSVAGYSNQPQHF
TRBV3-1	14	TRBJ2-7	NA	NA	TGTGCCAGCAGCCAAGGTTCAGGGTACTACGAGCAGTACTTC	CASSQGSGYYEQYF
TRBV2	14	TRBJ1-1	TRBD1	few	TGTGCCAGCTCACCTTGGACAGGTGACACTGAAGCTTTCTTT	CASSPWTGDTEAFF
TRBV10-1	13	TRBJ2-2	TRBD1	NA	TGCGCCAGCAGTGAACAGGGGTCCGGGGAGCTGTTTTTT	CASSEQGSGELFF
TRBV20-1	15	TRBJ2-7	TRBD1	NA	TGCAGTGCTAGAGTCGTAGGACAGGGTACCTACGAGCAGTACTTC	CSARVVGQGTYEQYF
TRBV5-4	16	TRBJ2-5	NA	NA	TGTGCCAGCAGCCAAAGGGAAAGAGGGCTTCACGAGACCCAGTACTTC	CASSQRERGLHETQYF
TRBV15	16	TRBJ1-5	NA	NA	TGTGCCACCAGCAGAGTGACACAGGGCATCGGTCAGCCCCAGCATTTT	CATSRVTQGIGQPQHF
TRBV10-2	14	TRBJ2-7	TRBD2	few	TGCGCCAGCAGAGATTACAGCGGGGCCTACGAGCAGTACTTC	CASRDYSGAYEQYF
TRBV5-1	16	TRBJ2-7	TRBD1	few	TGCGCCAGCAGCGAGCTAGGGGGCGGCGCCCTCTCTGAGCAGTACTTC	CASSELGGGALSEQYF
TRBV2	13	TRBJ2-5	NA	many	TGTGCCAGTAAAGGGGCTGCACAAGAGACCCAGTACTTC	CASKGAAQETQYF
TRBV7-2	17	TRBJ1-6	TRBD1	NA	TGTGCCAGCAGCTTAGGGTCCGGGACAGCGTTAAATTCACCCCTCCACTTT	CASSLGSGTALNSPLHF